This T cell receptor beta chain derives from a study of T cell repertoires in cytomegalovirus infection. Overall study results and limits: CMV-specific TCR beta clonotypes restricted by HLA-C were the ones dominating the ex vivo response. People with CMV and the relevant HLA were identified by cumulative public TCR beta family frequency.

TCRdb re-derived calls from the reads in MiXCR, one entry per CDR3 protein. The sample contains 830,000 or so distinct CDR3 sequences, approximately 29% of which appear only once. CDR1 and CDR2 from the germline V gene are SGHVS and FNYEAQ. CDR3 length equals 15 residues. The V end was cut by 2 bases, the J end by 2 bases, with 11 bases between. This clonotype came up many times. Its antigen is not identified. The TCR sequence derives from a human donor in good health (CMV status not recorded). Some clones in this sample may be carry-over from other donors' samples. The V call is TRBV7-6, the J call TRBJ2-3, with D tentatively TRBD2 (6 bases). The sample in question was cultured CD8+ T cells from PBMCs, obtained from culture after CMV antigen stimulation. CDR3 in DNA: TGTGCCAGCAGCTTATTGGGGACTTTCACAGATACGCAGTATTTT. It translates to CASSLLGTFTDTQYF. The full variable domain, rest sourced from reference TRBV7-6 and TRBJ2-3, is GAGVSQSPRYKVTKRGQDVALRCDPISGHVSLYWYRQALGQGPEFLTYFNYEAQQDKSGLPNDRFSAERPEGSISTLTIQRTEQRDSAMYRCASSLLGTFTDTQYFGPGTRLTVL.